What follows are 29 T cell receptor beta chains derived from one specimen sequenced in a study of T cell changes during pregnancy in multiple sclerosis. Sequencing was performed with immunoSEQ multiplex PCR; in TCRdb, only in-frame clones are kept and a portion is missing. Of 65,000 to 80,000 clones listed, approximately 95% were seen once; the top ten hold 1%. Here the sequenced sample was peripheral blood, taken in the first trimester of pregnancy. The receptors were sampled from a female donor with multiple sclerosis, enrolled in a pregnancy study.

The V and J genes are TRBV4-1 and TRBJ1-3; tentative D call: TRBD1 (5 bases). Germline assignment: CDR1 MGHRA and CDR2 YSYEKL. The V end lost 0 bases, the J end lost 5 bases, and 20 bases lay between the germline ends. This CDR3 is 18 amino acids long. The CDR3, as DNA: TGCGCCAGCAGCCAAGAAAACAGGCTTGGGTCAGGCCGAAACACCATATATTTT. Its protein product is CASSQENRLGSGRNTIYF.

The chain combines TRBV9 with TRBJ1-4; tentative D call: TRBD1 (5 bases). V was shortened by 4 bases and J by 8 bases, with 18 bases between the two germline ends. The length of the CDR3 is 15 residues. Per germline, CDR1 SGDLS and CDR2 YYNGEE. The CDR3, as DNA: TGTGCCAGCAGCCCAGGCGTGACAGAGTGGGAAAAACTGTTTTTT. It is translated as CASSPGVTEWEKLFF.

This rearrangement joins TRBV7-9 to TRBJ1-2, with TRBD1 identical over 7 bases. V gave up 4 bases and J gave up 4 bases; unmatched junction bases: 3. Germline V CDR1 and CDR2: SEHNR, FQNEAQ (reference sequence). This CDR3 is built from 13 residues. CDR3 DNA sequence: TGTGCCAGCAGCTCGGGACAGTTCTATGGCTACACCTTC. Its protein product is CASSSGQFYGYTF.

This rearrangement joins TRBV7-2 to TRBJ1-2; 9 bases agree with TRBD1. Germline lookup yields CDR1 SGHTA and CDR2 FQGNSA. V gave up 5 bases and J gave up 3 bases; unmatched junction bases: 10. The CDR3 is 16 residues long. Written as DNA, the CDR3 is TGTGCCAGCAGCCCCCGGACAGGGGTGGGGGACTATGGCTACACCTTC. Protein product: CASSPRTGVGDYGYTF.

The J gene is TRBJ2-3, the V gene TRBV19; 7 nucleotides align to TRBD2. Germline trimming cut 4 bases from V and 2 bases from J; bases unmatched to any gene: 18. Looked up from germline, CDR1 is LNHDA and CDR2 is SQIVND (reference sequence). The CDR3 covers 19 residues. CDR3 loop: CASSNRDYDSWADTDTQYF. The CDR3 nucleotides read TGTGCCAGTAGTAACCGGGACTACGATTCTTGGGCCGACACAGATACGCAGTATTTT.

This sequence joins TRBV19 and TRBJ2-2; maybe TRBD2 (6 bases). CDR1 and CDR2 (germline): LNHDA, SQIVND (reference sequence). V gave up 7 bases and J gave up 2 bases, with 17 bases separating them. The CDR3 is 16 residues long. For the CDR3, the DNA is TGTGCCAGTAAGGGCGAGGGAGGAAGTAACACCGGGGAGCTGTTTTTT. Translated: CASKGEGGSNTGELFF. Together with reference TRBV19 and TRBJ2-2, the CDR3 gives the full variable domain: DGGITQSPKYLFRKEGQNVTLSCEQNLNHDAMYWYRQDPGQGLRLIYYSQIVNDFQKGDIAEGYSVSREKKESFPLTVTSAQKNPTAFYLCASKGEGGSNTGELFFGEGSRLTVL.

The gene calls are TRBV6-5 and TRBJ1-2; D is perhaps TRBD1 (6 bases). This CDR3 has 16 residues. The V end lost 0 bases, the J end lost 0 bases, and 11 bases lay between the germline ends. Germline V gene data show CDR1 as MNHEY and CDR2 as SVGAGI. CDR3 protein: CASSYSGQTSNYGYTF. The CDR3 DNA sequence: TGTGCCAGCAGTTACTCCGGACAGACCTCTAACTATGGCTACACCTTC.

The chain is built from TRBV5-1 and TRBJ2-3; 7 bases agree with TRBD2. The V gene end was trimmed by 2 bases and the J gene end by 2 bases; junction bases not matched to a gene: 8. CDR1 is SGHRS and CDR2 is YFSETQ in the germline V gene. The CDR3 consists of 16 residues. The CDR3 bases are TGCGCCAGCAGCTTACGACAAGCGGGGCCCACAGATACGCAGTATTTT. Its protein product is CASSLRQAGPTDTQYF.

The chain couples TRBV30 to TRBJ2-6; no firm D call. The CDR3 is made up of 15 amino acids. Germline assignment: CDR1 GTSNPN and CDR2 SVGIG (reference sequence). Trimming shortened V by 0 bases and J by 4 bases, and 10 bases separated the two germline ends. The CDR3 sequence is CAWSVFVSGANVLTF. CDR3 in DNA: TGTGCCTGGAGTGTGTTCGTCTCGGGGGCCAACGTCCTGACTTTC.

In its sample, this clone was seen once. The chain links TRBV6-5 to TRBJ2-2; unclear D gene. V dropped 6 bases and J dropped 5 bases, with 13 bases sitting between them. Germline V CDR1 and CDR2: MNHEY, SVGAGI. CDR3 length: 14 amino acids. The CDR3 DNA reads as TGTGCCAGCAGACTCACGGTTTCTACCGGGGAGCTGTTTTTT. Translation gives CASRLTVSTGELFF.

This chain links TRBV10-3 with TRBJ2-2; a possible D gene is TRBD1 (6 bases). This CDR3 spans 14 amino acids. Germline loops: CDR1 ENHRY, CDR2 SYGVKD. Trimming took 7 bases from V and 0 from J, leaving 9 bases between them. The CDR3 sequence is CAITRTANTGELFF. The CDR3 nucleotides read TGTGCCATCACACGGACAGCGAACACCGGGGAGCTGTTTTTT.

This rearrangement joins TRBV28 to TRBJ2-7; 8 positions agree with TRBD2. After removal of 9 bases from V and 3 bases from J, the junction contained 7 bases not matched to a gene. The CDR3 runs 13 residues. Germline-derived CDR1 and CDR2 are MDHEN and SYDVKM. The CDR3 bases are TGTGCCAGTTATGGTAGCGGGATCTACGAGCAGTACTTC. This sequence encodes CASYGSGIYEQYF.

This clone is a singleton in its sample. The chain employs TRBV7-2 and TRBJ2-1; 10 bases are a match to TRBD1. Unmatched junction bases numbered 15, after V lost 2 bases and J lost 8 bases. The CDR3 length is 18 residues. Germline V lookup: CDR1 SGHTA, CDR2 FQGNSA. CDR3 sequence: CASSLRGTGTGVFHEQFF. The CDR3 nucleotides are TGTGCCAGCAGCTTACGGGGGACCGGGACAGGGGTCTTCCATGAGCAGTTCTTC.

The chain joins TRBV10-3 to TRBJ1-4; D is possibly TRBD1 (5 bases). The CDR3 runs to 14 residues. The V end lost 0 bases, the J end lost 8 bases, and 10 bases lay between the germline ends. From germline, CDR1 is ENHRY and CDR2 SYGVKD. The CDR3 bases are TGTGCCATCAGTGAGTCCCAGGGCAAGGAAAAACTGTTTTTT. Protein sequence: CAISESQGKEKLFF.

In this sample, this clone turned up once. The chain carries TRBV10-3 and TRBJ2-1, with TRBD2 identical over 12 bases. CDR1 is ENHRY, CDR2 SYGVKD, per germline. This CDR3 spans 14 amino acids. V dropped 11 bases and J dropped 4; count of bases not matched to a gene: 6. Here the CDR3 reads CAVTSGGPYNEQFF. CDR3 DNA: TGTGCCGTGACTAGCGGGGGCCCTTACAATGAGCAGTTCTTC.

The V and J genes are TRBV10-2 and TRBJ1-4; D is ambiguous. This CDR3 region has 15 residues. Germline CDR1 reads WSHSY; CDR2 reads SAAADI. V dropped 2 bases and J dropped 7 bases, with 14 bases sitting between them. The CDR3 is CASSEGGGASEKLFF. The CDR3 coding sequence is TGCGCCAGCAGTGAGGGAGGTGGAGCGAGTGAAAAACTGTTTTTT.

This rearrangement joins TRBV5-4 to TRBJ2-1, with a possible D match to TRBD2 (6 bases). Germline CDR1 reads SGHNT; CDR2 reads YYREEE (reference sequence). Trimming took 4 bases from V and 7 from J, leaving 24 bases between them. CDR3 length: 17 residues. This CDR3 is CASSPEGLLAAVNEQFF. The DNA of the CDR3 is TGTGCCAGCAGCCCGGAGGGGTTGTTAGCGGCCGTTAATGAGCAGTTCTTC.

The chain uses TRBV4-2 and TRBJ1-2, with D tentatively TRBD1 (6 bases). This CDR3 comprises 19 residues. The germline V gene encodes CDR1 LGHNA and CDR2 YNFKEQ. V lost 1 base and J lost 2, with 23 bases in between. In DNA form, the CDR3 reads TGTGCCAGCAGCCAAGGATTATCGAGGCAGGGGCCCCTAAACTATGGCTACACCTTC. It translates to CASSQGLSRQGPLNYGYTF.

V is TRBV13 and J is TRBJ2-2; TRBD2 might be the D (6 bases). The CDR3 covers 14 residues. Trimming stripped 4 bases from V and 7 bases from J, with 13 bases between. Germline V gene lookup returns CDR1 PRHDT and CDR2 FYEKMQ (reference sequence). The CDR3 reads CASSSGTLGGELFF. CDR3 sequence (DNA): TGTGCCAGCAGCTCCGGGACTCTGGGCGGGGAGCTGTTTTTT. The variable domain in full, with the rest retrieved from reference TRBV13 and TRBJ2-2, is AAGVIQSPRHLIKEKRETATLKCYPIPRHDTVYWYQQGPGQDPQFLISFYEKMQSDKGSIPDRFSAQQFSDYHSELNMSSLELGDSALYFCASSSGTLGGELFFGEGSRLTVL.

The chain joins TRBV28 to TRBJ1-5; 8 bases are shared with TRBD1. V was pared by 10 bases and J by 7 bases, with 6 bases of the junction left unmatched. The CDR3 contains 12 residues. The V gene's germline CDR1 is MDHEN and CDR2 SYDVKM. The CDR3 region has the DNA TGTGCCACGGACAGGGAAATCCAGCCCCAGCATTTT. This sequence encodes CATDREIQPQHF.

The chain recombines TRBV28 with TRBJ2-3; D uncertain. V was pared by 3 bases and J by 0 bases, with 7 bases between. There are 14 residues in the CDR3. The germline V gene encodes CDR1 MDHEN and CDR2 SYDVKM. The CDR3 DNA follows: TGTGCCAGCAGTTTCCCGCTAAGCACAGATACGCAGTATTTT. It yields the protein CASSFPLSTDTQYF.

The rearrangement joins TRBV4-3 to TRBJ2-5, with 11 bases identical to TRBD2. J lost 1 base, V lost 2 bases, and 0 bases had no gene match. Germline lookup yields CDR1 LGHNA and CDR2 YSLEER. The CDR3 consists of 15 residues. The CDR3 sequence: CASSQLAGGQETQYF. In DNA form, the CDR3 reads TGCGCCAGCAGCCAACTAGCGGGGGGCCAAGAGACCCAGTACTTC.

The V call is TRBV5-3, the J call TRBJ1-3; no firm D call. TRBV5-3 is labeled an ORF, and its function is uncertain. CDR3 length: 12 amino acids. The V end was cut by 3 bases, the J end by 9 bases, with 10 bases between. The DNA for the CDR3 is TGTGCCAGAAGCTCCCAGAAAACCACCATATATTTT. Protein sequence: CARSSQKTTIYF.

Details on this clone: The same CDR3 is also encoded by other DNA sequences in this sample. This rearrangement joins TRBV7-2 to TRBJ2-3, with D perhaps TRBD1 (6 bases). This CDR3 is 14 amino acids long. Germline V gives CDR1 SGHTA, CDR2 FQGNSA. V was cut by 5 bases and J by 1 base, with 10 bases left in between. The CDR3 bases are TGTGCCAGCAGCCCCAGGACAGGCACAGATACGCAGTATTTT. Protein sequence: CASSPRTGTDTQYF.

The chain carries TRBV27 and TRBJ1-2; no clear D gene. The CDR3 sequence is 13 residues long. The V end was cut by 2 bases, the J end by 8 bases, with 12 bases between. From germline, CDR1 is MNHEY and CDR2 SMNVEV (reference sequence). CDR3 amino acids: CASSLGGVGGYTF. The CDR3 DNA follows: TGTGCCAGCAGTTTAGGCGGGGTTGGCGGCTACACCTTC.

V usage is TRBV9 and J usage is TRBJ1-4, with a weak D call TRBD1 (6 bases). This CDR3 contains 14 residues. Deletions cut 1 base from V and 8 bases from J, with 12 bases between. Germline-derived CDR1 and CDR2 are SGDLS and YYNGEE. The CDR3 here is CASSVSGAGEKLFF. The CDR3 DNA is TGTGCCAGCAGCGTATCAGGGGCCGGGGAAAAACTGTTTTTT.

The chain combines TRBV5-1 with TRBJ2-7; 7 nucleotides match TRBD2. Unmatched junction bases numbered 6, after V lost 0 bases and J lost 6 bases. The CDR3 contains 14 residues. The germline V gene encodes CDR1 SGHRS and CDR2 YFSETQ. CDR3 sequence reads: CASSLVYGRVEQYF. The DNA of the CDR3 is TGCGCCAGCAGCTTGGTATATGGGAGGGTCGAGCAGTACTTC.

This clone has just one count. The chain employs TRBV13 and TRBJ2-7; perhaps TRBD1 as D (5 bases). Germline CDR1 reads PRHDT; CDR2 reads FYEKMQ (reference sequence). V dropped 1 base and J dropped 4 bases, with 14 bases sitting between them. The CDR3 spans 15 residues. The CDR3 DNA reads TGTGCCAGCAGCTTAGTCAGGGAAAAGAAGTACGAGCAGTACTTC. Its protein product is CASSLVREKKYEQYF.

About this clone: At the DNA level, this CDR3 is encoded by other sequences in the same sample as well. The chain links TRBV6-5 to TRBJ1-2, with no clear D. The CDR3 loop spans 14 amino acids. Germline CDR1 and CDR2: MNHEY and SVGAGI. V gave up 0 bases and J gave up 8 bases, with 13 bases separating them. The DNA of the CDR3 is TGTGCCAGCAGTTACTCACCCGGGGTGGAAGGCTACACCTTC. Translating gives CASSYSPGVEGYTF.